A selection of T cell receptor beta chains follows, all from one sample in a study of T cells of healthy individuals. MiXCR, run by TCRdb on the 5' RACE reads, gives a single entry per CDR3 protein. The table has tens of thousands of distinct CDR3 sequences, about 16% seen once; the top ten hold approximately 4.7%. Source of these receptors: a human donor in good health. Both conserved end residues are part of each CDR3. A D gene is named only where the DNA matches it firmly. Not every row has a clone size; where given, it reads once, few, many or a size class.

>TRBV7-9|NA|TRBJ2-1|few
TGTGCCAGCAGCTTAAGGGACAATGAGCAGTTCTTC
CASSLRDNEQFF
>TRBV29-1|TRBD1|TRBJ2-5|many
TGCAGCGTTGAAGATGTTAGGGGGCGAGGAGAGACCCAGTACTTC
CSVEDVRGRGETQYF
>TRBV7-2|NA|TRBJ1-3|many
TGTGCCAGCAGCCGACGTGTGGGCCTTACAAACACCATATATTTT
CASSRRVGLTNTIYF
>TRBV4-1|NA|TRBJ1-5|NA
TGCGCCAGCAGCCCGCCGGGTTATCGTCAGCCCCAGCATTTT
CASSPPGYRQPQHF
>TRBV29-1|NA|TRBJ2-7|NA
TGCAGCGTTGAAGATGACAGGTCCTACGAGCAGTACTTC
CSVEDDRSYEQYF
>TRBV6-6|NA|TRBJ1-4|NA
TGTGCCAGCAGCCTTGGGACAACTGGGGAAAAACTGTTTTTT
CASSLGTTGEKLFF
>TRBV6-5|NA|TRBJ2-1|NA
TGTGCCAGCAGTTACAATAAGAACTCCTACAATGAGCAGTTCTTC
CASSYNKNSYNEQFF
>TRBV20-1|TRBD2|TRBJ2-7|many
TGCAGTGCTTCGACTAGCGGGAGGGCCTACGAGCAGTACTTC
CSASTSGRAYEQYF
>TRBV19|TRBD1|TRBJ1-1|NA
TGTGCCAGTAGTCCCCCCTCCAGGGGGTTGACCACTGAAGCTTTCTTT
CASSPPSRGLTTEAFF
>TRBV11-2|NA|TRBJ1-5|few
TGTGCCAGCAGCTTAGATAGGAGCAATCAGCCCCAGCATTTT
CASSLDRSNQPQHF